This T cell receptor (beta chain) was profiled in a study of T-cell reconstitution after alpha-beta-depleted transplantation in children. The sample holds many counts of this clonotype. Its antigen is still unknown. Study-level results: T-cell numbers and diversity one year post-transplant derived largely from freshly generated T cells. Reportedly, alpha-beta T cells present about two months post-transplant originated from several hundred expanded clones of graft origin. High day-60 TCRbeta diversity in some patients came from surviving recipient T cells and thymic progenitors.

The CDR3 extends over 15 amino acids. V lost 0 bases to trimming and J lost 5 bases; unmatched junction nucleotides: 5. Germline CDR1 is LGHNA and CDR2 is YSLEER. Preparing the TCRbeta library involved the use of unique molecular identifiers. TCRdb reprocessed the PCR reads with MiXCR, giving one entry per CDR3 protein. This table holds roughly 45,000 distinct CDR3 sequences, around 9% found once. This specimen consisted of PBMCs, mostly from graft donor cells, obtained 60 days after TCRalphabeta/CD19-depleted stem cell transplant. V is TRBV4-3 and J is TRBJ2-5, with 8 bases that match TRBD1. The receptor comes from a male patient aged 2 to 9 who had a stem cell transplant for chronic granulomatous disease, so the T cells may come from the graft donor. CDR3 in amino acids: CASSQENRGAETQYF. The CDR3 DNA sequence: TGCGCCAGCAGCCAAGAGAACAGGGGGGCGGAGACCCAGTACTTC.